This is a list of T cell receptor beta chains from one sample in a study of blood T cell repertoires in COVID-19. Measured with immunoSEQ multiplex PCR; TCRdb has only the in-frame clones, and not every one. The sample yields around 190,000 clones, less than 85% seen once. Material: PBMCs or T cells enriched from blood (not recorded which). These receptor sequences come from a woman aged 25-40 years who had recovered from COVID-19. The CDR3 runs from the conserved cysteine through the conserved F or W. Each record gives: clone size, V gene, D gene, J gene, CDR3 protein, CDR3 DNA. D genes are given only for firm matches. Only some rows state a clone size, as once, few, many or a class for expanded clones.

clone_size: few; v_call: TRBV19; d_call: NA; j_call: TRBJ2-2; cdr3_aa: CASSIRGYTGELFF; cdr3_nt: TGTGCCAGTAGTATTCGAGGGTACACCGGGGAGCTGTTTTTT
clone_size: NA; v_call: TRBV25-1; d_call: NA; j_call: TRBJ1-6; cdr3_aa: CASRQSYNSPLHF; cdr3_nt: TGTGCCAGCAGACAGTCCTATAATTCACCCCTCCACTTT
clone_size: NA; v_call: TRBV6-5; d_call: NA; j_call: TRBJ2-7; cdr3_aa: CASSYSIRGFYEQYF; cdr3_nt: TGTGCCAGCAGTTACTCGATTAGGGGTTTCTACGAGCAGTACTTC
clone_size: few; v_call: TRBV18; d_call: TRBD2; j_call: TRBJ2-1; cdr3_aa: CASLPSGGLYNEQFF; cdr3_nt: TGTGCCAGCTTGCCTAGCGGGGGGCTCTACAATGAGCAGTTCTTC
clone_size: NA; v_call: TRBV7-9; d_call: NA; j_call: TRBJ1-2; cdr3_aa: CASKFADGYTF; cdr3_nt: TGTGCCAGCAAATTCGCGGATGGCTACACCTTC
clone_size: NA; v_call: TRBV15; d_call: NA; j_call: TRBJ1-1; cdr3_aa: CASSVEVRLWTEAFF; cdr3_nt: TGTGCCTCGTCGGTCGAAGTCCGGTTGTGGACTGAAGCTTTCTTT
clone_size: NA; v_call: TRBV6-4; d_call: NA; j_call: TRBJ1-5; cdr3_aa: CASSDSIGVGPQHF; cdr3_nt: TGTGCCAGCAGTGACTCGATCGGGGTGGGCCCCCAGCATTTT
clone_size: once; v_call: TRBV7-9; d_call: TRBD1; j_call: TRBJ2-7; cdr3_aa: CASSRAGTGTYEQYF; cdr3_nt: TGTGCCAGCAGCCGGGCCGGGACAGGAACCTACGAGCAGTACTTC
clone_size: NA; v_call: TRBV4-1; d_call: NA; j_call: TRBJ1-1; cdr3_aa: CASSHTGIEAFF; cdr3_nt: TGCGCCAGCAGCCATACAGGGATTGAAGCTTTCTTT
clone_size: NA; v_call: TRBV9; d_call: NA; j_call: TRBJ2-1; cdr3_aa: CASSMSGRDDRNEQFF; cdr3_nt: TGTGCCAGCAGCATGAGTGGGAGAGATGATCGCAATGAGCAGTTCTTC
clone_size: NA; v_call: TRBV30; d_call: NA; j_call: TRBJ1-2; cdr3_aa: CAWRPQGGGANYGYTF; cdr3_nt: TGTGCCTGGAGGCCTCAAGGGGGGGGAGCTAACTATGGCTACACCTTC
clone_size: NA; v_call: TRBV6-5; d_call: NA; j_call: TRBJ1-1; cdr3_aa: CASSLEGIAEAFF; cdr3_nt: TGTGCCAGCAGTTTAGAGGGAATTGCTGAAGCTTTCTTT
clone_size: NA; v_call: TRBV19; d_call: NA; j_call: TRBJ1-5; cdr3_aa: CASRRDGDSNQPQHF; cdr3_nt: TGTGCCAGCCGCCGAGACGGAGATAGCAATCAGCCCCAGCATTTT
clone_size: NA; v_call: TRBV15; d_call: NA; j_call: TRBJ2-1; cdr3_aa: CATSRHLDSSYNEQFF; cdr3_nt: TGTGCCACCAGCAGACACCTAGATAGCTCCTACAATGAGCAGTTCTTC
clone_size: NA; v_call: TRBV5-1; d_call: TRBD1; j_call: TRBJ2-3; cdr3_aa: CASSLVGTGGSSTDTQYF; cdr3_nt: TGCGCCAGCAGCTTGGTCGGGACAGGGGGTTCTAGCACAGATACGCAGTATTTT
clone_size: once; v_call: TRBV9; d_call: NA; j_call: TRBJ2-1; cdr3_aa: CASSVASQTYNEQFF; cdr3_nt: TGTGCCAGCAGCGTAGCTTCTCAGACCTACAATGAGCAGTTCTTC
clone_size: NA; v_call: TRBV30; d_call: NA; j_call: TRBJ1-2; cdr3_aa: CAWVRRLFFGGYTF; cdr3_nt: TGTGCCTGGGTGCGGCGTTTATTTTTCGGAGGCTACACCTTC
clone_size: NA; v_call: TRBV5-4; d_call: NA; j_call: TRBJ1-4; cdr3_aa: CASSLGGFREKLFF; cdr3_nt: TGTGCCAGCAGCTTGGGAGGGTTTCGGGAAAAACTGTTTTTT
clone_size: NA; v_call: TRBV2; d_call: NA; j_call: TRBJ1-5; cdr3_aa: CASSEMTRPGSNQPQHF; cdr3_nt: TGTGCCAGCAGTGAAATGACCCGCCCCGGGTCAAATCAGCCCCAGCATTTT
clone_size: NA; v_call: TRBV5-1; d_call: TRBD1; j_call: TRBJ1-5; cdr3_aa: CASSSGTGANQPQHF; cdr3_nt: TGCGCCAGCAGCTCGGGGACAGGGGCCAATCAGCCCCAGCATTTT
clone_size: NA; v_call: TRBV20-1; d_call: TRBD2; j_call: TRBJ2-5; cdr3_aa: CSASDSREGRETQYF; cdr3_nt: TGCAGTGCTAGTGACTCGCGGGAGGGCCGAGAGACCCAGTACTTC
clone_size: once; v_call: TRBV11-2; d_call: TRBD1; j_call: TRBJ2-3; cdr3_aa: CASSLAPIQGDTQYF; cdr3_nt: TGTGCCAGCAGCTTAGCGCCAATACAGGGGGATACGCAGTATTTT
clone_size: NA; v_call: TRBV20-1; d_call: TRBD1; j_call: TRBJ1-2; cdr3_aa: CSASVPGTGASYGYTF; cdr3_nt: TGCAGTGCTAGTGTCCCCGGGACAGGGGCCTCCTATGGCTACACCTTC
clone_size: NA; v_call: TRBV19; d_call: NA; j_call: TRBJ1-1; cdr3_aa: CASSYTGTRATEAFF; cdr3_nt: TGTGCCAGTAGCTACACCGGGACACGGGCCACTGAAGCTTTCTTT
clone_size: NA; v_call: TRBV11-2; d_call: NA; j_call: TRBJ2-5; cdr3_aa: CASSLEAVTQYF; cdr3_nt: TGTGCCAGCAGCTTAGAAGCCGTGACCCAGTACTTC
clone_size: medium-sized; v_call: TRBV3-1/TRBV3-2; d_call: NA; j_call: TRBJ1-6; cdr3_aa: CASSQAGGGSSYNSPLHF; cdr3_nt: TGTGCCAGCAGCCAAGCGGGGGGAGGGAGCTCCTATAATTCACCCCTCCACTTT
clone_size: once; v_call: TRBV11-1; d_call: TRBD2; j_call: TRBJ2-1; cdr3_aa: CASRVLAVPSDEQFF; cdr3_nt: TGTGCCAGCAGGGTCCTAGCGGTCCCTTCGGATGAGCAGTTCTTC
clone_size: NA; v_call: TRBV6-6; d_call: NA; j_call: TRBJ1-1; cdr3_aa: CASFQGTNTEAFF; cdr3_nt: TGTGCCAGTTTCCAGGGGACGAACACTGAAGCTTTCTTT
clone_size: NA; v_call: TRBV28; d_call: NA; j_call: TRBJ1-5; cdr3_aa: CASSFPVILNQPQHF; cdr3_nt: TGTGCCAGCAGTTTCCCGGTGATCCTCAATCAGCCCCAGCATTTT
clone_size: NA; v_call: TRBV27; d_call: TRBD2; j_call: TRBJ2-2; cdr3_aa: CASSGLAGLPGELFF; cdr3_nt: TGTGCCAGCAGCGGACTAGCGGGTCTTCCCGGGGAGCTGTTTTTT
clone_size: NA; v_call: TRBV11-3; d_call: TRBD1; j_call: TRBJ1-4; cdr3_aa: CASSLDGRTGTRPGGEKLFF; cdr3_nt: TGTGCCAGCAGCTTAGATGGGCGGACAGGGACAAGGCCCGGTGGGGAAAAACTGTTTTTT
clone_size: NA; v_call: TRBV28; d_call: TRBD1; j_call: TRBJ1-1; cdr3_aa: CASRATGGLGPEAFF; cdr3_nt: TGTGCCAGCAGGGCGACAGGGGGCCTAGGCCCTGAAGCTTTCTTT